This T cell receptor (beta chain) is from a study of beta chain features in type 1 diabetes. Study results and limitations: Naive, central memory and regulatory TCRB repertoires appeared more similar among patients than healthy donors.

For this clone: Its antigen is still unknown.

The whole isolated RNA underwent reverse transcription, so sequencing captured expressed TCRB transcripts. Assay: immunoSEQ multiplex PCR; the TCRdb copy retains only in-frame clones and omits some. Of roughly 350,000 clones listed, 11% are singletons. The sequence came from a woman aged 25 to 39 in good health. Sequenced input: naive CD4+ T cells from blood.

CDR3 sequence (DNA): TGCAGCGTTGGAGAGGGACAGAACCCCCCTATAGGGTACACCTTC. It translates to CSVGEGQNPPIGYTF. The genes are TRBV29-1 and TRBJ1-2; 7 nucleotides agree with TRBD1. J gave up 11 bases and V 4 bases, and 19 bases lay outside the gene matches. CDR1 is SQVTM and CDR2 is ANQGSEA in the germline V gene. CDR3 length: 15 amino acids.